A single TCR beta chain is shown here with its context. The antigen is unknown. Clinical symptoms, serum thyroxine, TRAb, thyroid ultrasound and orbital computed tomography informed diagnoses. Germline V CDR1 and CDR2: MDHEN, SYDVKM. Trimming at V came to 8 bases and at J to 8 bases, leaving 11 bases not matched to a gene. This CDR3 region has 15 residues. RNA transcripts gave rise to amplified TCR beta CDR3 regions. The study used the HTBI primer set for a first-round RT-PCR of the TCR CDR3. Via MiXCR, TCRdb re-called the multiplex PCR reads, giving one row per CDR3 protein. There are 500,000 to 650,000 distinct CDR3 sequences in the sample; about 14% occur only once, and around an eighth lies in the top ten. The sample is drawn from a study of T cells in Graves' hyperthyroidism and ophthalmopathy. Findings and limits, study-wide: Within blood appeared most thyroid clonotypes that had expanded above 0.001.

The sequence came from a woman in her fifties or sixties with Graves' ophthalmopathy. The chain uses TRBV28 and TRBJ1-4, with 10 bases fitting TRBD1. The sample consisted of blood. The DNA for the CDR3 is TGTGCCAGCCACCCCCCGGGACAGGGGAAGGAAAAACTGTTTTTT. It encodes CASHPPGQGKEKLFF.